Here is one T cell receptor beta chain with its context. CDR3 size: 14 residues. CDR1 is LNHDA, CDR2 SQIVND, per germline (reference sequence). With 10 bases removed from V and 2 bases from J, the gap between germline ends came to 16 bases. This entry comes from a study of shared clonotypes between healthy human individuals. Study context: Donor composition was a couple of women and a few men, aged 18 to 49.

Sequenced by immunoSEQ multiplex PCR; TCRdb stores in-frame clones only, minus some. The sample has about 2.4 million clones; approximately 93% are singletons. The specimen sequenced was naive CD4+ T cells from PBMCs. Regarding subset: CD45RA+ positively selected. The clonotype originates from a man in his late teens or twenties in good health. Some clones in this sample may be carry-over from other donors' samples. V usage is TRBV19 and J usage is TRBJ2-3, with D perhaps TRBD1 (5 bases). The CDR3 reads CATDSGWNTDTQYF. The CDR3 bases are TGTGCCACTGATTCAGGGTGGAACACAGATACGCAGTATTTT.